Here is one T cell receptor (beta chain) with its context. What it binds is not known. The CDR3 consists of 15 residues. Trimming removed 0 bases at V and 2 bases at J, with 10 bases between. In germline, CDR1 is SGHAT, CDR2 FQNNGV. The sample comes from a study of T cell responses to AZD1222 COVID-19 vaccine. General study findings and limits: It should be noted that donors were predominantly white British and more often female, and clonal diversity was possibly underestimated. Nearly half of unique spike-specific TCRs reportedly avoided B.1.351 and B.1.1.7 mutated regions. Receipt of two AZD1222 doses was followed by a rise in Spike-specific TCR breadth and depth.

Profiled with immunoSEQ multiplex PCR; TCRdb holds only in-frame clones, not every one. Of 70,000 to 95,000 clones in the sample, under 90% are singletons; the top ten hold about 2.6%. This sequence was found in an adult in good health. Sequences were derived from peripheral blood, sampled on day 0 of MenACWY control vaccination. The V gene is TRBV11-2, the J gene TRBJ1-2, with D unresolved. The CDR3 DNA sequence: TGTGCCAGCAGCTTAGAGATGGGCCGCAACTATGGCTACACCTTC. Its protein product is CASSLEMGRNYGYTF.